Following are 23 T cell receptor beta chains from one sample sequenced in a study of T-cell reconstitution after alpha-beta-depleted transplantation in children. Researchers prepared the TCRbeta library using unique molecular identifiers, the study reports. Each CDR3 protein gets one entry after TCRdb re-called the PCR reads with MiXCR. The data contain approximately 350,000 distinct CDR3 sequences, about an eighth of them singletons. The source material was PBMCs, sampled from the stem cell graft. These receptors came from a human donor who donated a stem cell graft to a child with Fanconi anemia.

In its sample, this clonotype was seen a few times. The chain couples TRBV18 to TRBJ2-1; D perhaps matches TRBD1 (6 bases). In germline, CDR1 is KGHSH, CDR2 LQKENI. Trimming left V 3 bases short and J 10 bases short, with 19 bases between. This CDR3 contains 15 residues. The CDR3 DNA sequence: TGTGCCAGCTCACCCTTCCCGGTGGGGGCAGGGGAGCAGTTCTTC. Encoded protein: CASSPFPVGAGEQFF.

This clonotype was detected a few times. The chain uses TRBV2 and TRBJ1-5; 7 bases are shared with TRBD1. The junction had 2 bases not matched to a gene; V was cut back by 3 bases and J by 3 bases. CDR1 and CDR2 from the germline V gene are SNHLY and FYNNEI. The length of the CDR3 is 14 residues. The CDR3 bases are TGTGCCAGCAGTGAGGGGACAGTCAATCAGCCCCAGCATTTT. It specifies CASSEGTVNQPQHF.

J is TRBJ1-2 and V is TRBV4-2, with 8 bases matching TRBD1. Germline assignment: CDR1 LGHNA and CDR2 YNFKEQ. Germline trimming cut 4 bases from V and 2 bases from J; bases unmatched to any gene: 9. The CDR3 spans 16 residues. This CDR3 is CASSRVTQGGNYGYTF. CDR3 sequence (DNA): TGTGCCAGCAGCCGCGTAACACAGGGGGGGAACTATGGCTACACCTTC.

This clonotype was seen only a few times. The chain carries TRBV11-1 and TRBJ2-7; a possible D gene is TRBD1 (5 bases). The V end was cut by 2 bases, the J end by 7 bases, with 21 bases between. Germline assignment: CDR1 SGHAT and CDR2 FQDESV (reference sequence). The CDR3 totals 16 residues. The chain's CDR3 is CASSLSRDSSFGEQYF. The CDR3 DNA reads TGTGCCAGCAGCTTATCCCGAGACAGCAGCTTTGGGGAGCAGTACTTC.

This clonotype has more than one count but fewer than ten. V and J are TRBV6-5 and TRBJ2-2; no clear D gene. This CDR3 is 16 amino acids long. V was trimmed by 0 bases and J by 8 bases, leaving 16 bases between them. Germline V gives CDR1 MNHEY, CDR2 SVGAGI. The CDR3, as DNA: TGTGCCAGCAGTTACTCGAACGTCCTAAACCCAGGGGAGCTGTTTTTT. The encoded protein is CASSYSNVLNPGELFF.

This clonotype was detected many times. The chain uses TRBV5-1 and TRBJ2-7; D could derive from TRBD1 or TRBD2 (7 bases each). The germline V gene has CDR1 SGHRS and CDR2 YFSETQ. CDR3 size: 15 residues. The ends were cut back, 4 bases at V and 7 bases at J, with 21 bases in the middle. CDR3 nucleotides: TGCGCCAGCAGCACCTCTCAGGGGGGGGGAGAGGAGCAGTACTTC. It codes for CASSTSQGGGEEQYF.

This clonotype was seen more than once but under ten times. V and J are TRBV11-2 and TRBJ1-2; D unresolved. The germline CDR1 and CDR2 sequences are SGHAT and FQNNGV. Trimming left V 5 bases short and J 5 bases short, with 9 bases between. This CDR3 is 12 amino acids long. This CDR3 reads CASSQDIYGYTF. CDR3 sequence (DNA): TGTGCCAGCAGCCAAGATATATATGGCTACACCTTC.

V and J are TRBV5-6 and TRBJ1-2; D is undetermined. Germline CDR1 reads SGHDT; CDR2 reads YYEEEE. The CDR3 is made up of 12 amino acids. V was trimmed by 4 bases and J by 4 bases, leaving 8 bases between them. The CDR3 DNA sequence: TGTGCCAGCAGCGGCATTACCTATGGCTACACCTTC. It is translated as CASSGITYGYTF. Drawing the rest from reference TRBV5-6 and TRBJ1-2, the complete variable domain is DAGVTQSPTHLIKTRGQQVTLRCSPKSGHDTVSWYQQALGQGPQFIFQYYEEEERQRGNFPDRFSGHQFPNYSSELNVNALLLGDSALYLCASSGITYGYTFGSGTRLTVV.

This clonotype was seen ten or more times. The CDR3 here is CASSLRFKNTEAFF. Here the CDR3 DNA reads TGTGCCAGCAGTTTAAGGTTTAAGAACACTGAAGCTTTCTTT. This chain connects TRBV12-3 or TRBV12-4 to TRBJ1-1, with D uncertain. The CDR3 has 14 residues. Trimming took 2 bases from V and 1 from J, leaving 8 bases between them.

In this sample, this clonotype turned up a few times. This sequence joins TRBV7-8 and TRBJ1-3; D call uncertain. V was trimmed by 5 bases and J by 1 base, leaving 9 bases between them. Germline V lookup: CDR1 SGHVS, CDR2 FQNEAQ. The CDR3 contains 14 residues. This CDR3 is CASSLQASGNTIYF. The CDR3 DNA is TGTGCCAGCAGCCTTCAGGCATCTGGAAACACCATATATTTT.

This clonotype was recorded at least ten times. The CDR3 sequence is CASSLATTVNYEQYF. CDR3 DNA: TGTGCCAGCAGTCTCGCGACGACAGTCAACTACGAGCAGTACTTC. This chain connects TRBV28 to TRBJ2-7, with a weak D call TRBD1 (5 bases). V lost 5 bases to trimming and J lost 3 bases, with 17 bases between them. The CDR3 contains 15 residues. Germline V gene sequence: CDR1 MDHEN, CDR2 SYDVKM. The whole variable domain, remainder taken from reference TRBV28 and TRBJ2-7, is DVKVTQSSRYLVKRTGEKVFLECVQDMDHENMFWYRQDPGLGLRLIYFSYDVKMKEKGDIPEGYSVSREKKERFSLILESASTNQTSMYLCASSLATTVNYEQYFGPGTRLTVT.

This clonotype was found many times. The chain carries TRBV28 and TRBJ1-5; 7 bases fit TRBD1. With 8 bases clipped from V and 4 bases from J, the junction kept 11 bases outside the gene matches. Germline CDR1 reads MDHEN; CDR2 reads SYDVKM. There are 15 residues in the CDR3. Written as DNA, the CDR3 is TGTGCCAGCGTAGACATGAGGGGGCAAAATCAGCCCCAGCATTTT. This gives the protein CASVDMRGQNQPQHF. Full variable domain (missing parts from reference TRBV28 and TRBJ1-5): DVKVTQSSRYLVKRTGEKVFLECVQDMDHENMFWYRQDPGLGLRLIYFSYDVKMKEKGDIPEGYSVSREKKERFSLILESASTNQTSMYLCASVDMRGQNQPQHFGDGTRLSIL.

In this sample, this clonotype turned up many times. The CDR3 coding sequence is TGTGCCAGCAGCTCACTAGGGTTCTACGAGCAGTACGTC. Protein: CASSSLGFYEQYV. The J gene is TRBJ2-7, the V gene TRBV5-6, with D possibly matching TRBD2 (5 bases). The CDR3 has 13 amino acids. Per germline, CDR1 SGHDT and CDR2 YYEEEE. Between the trimmed V and J ends, which lost 3 bases and 3 bases, there was a span of 10 bases.

The sample holds a few counts of this clonotype. The genes are TRBV5-6 and TRBJ1-5, with 7 bases that match TRBD1. The V gene's germline CDR1 is SGHDT and CDR2 YYEEEE. Unmatched junction bases numbered 8, after V lost 4 bases and J lost 4 bases. The CDR3 is made up of 15 amino acids. The CDR3 bases are TGTGCCAGCAGCCACCGACAGGGTATGAATCAGCCCCAGCATTTT. This sequence encodes CASSHRQGMNQPQHF.

This clonotype has at least ten counts. The gene calls are TRBV14 and TRBJ2-1; 9 bases line up with TRBD2. V lost 1 base and J lost 6; bases outside the gene matches: 4. Germline values: CDR1 SGHDN, CDR2 FVKESK. This CDR3 contains 15 residues. CDR3 sequence reads: CASSQARGGANEQFF. CDR3 sequence (DNA): TGTGCCAGCAGCCAAGCACGCGGGGGGGCCAATGAGCAGTTCTTC. Full variable domain (missing parts from reference TRBV14 and TRBJ2-1): EAGVTQFPSHSVIEKGQTVTLRCDPISGHDNLYWYRRVMGKEIKFLLHFVKESKQDESGMPNNRFLAERTGGTYSTLKVQPAELEDSGVYFCASSQARGGANEQFFGPGTRLTVL.

The rearrangement uses TRBV20-1 and TRBJ1-2; D might be TRBD1 (6 bases). CDR3 length: 13 amino acids. Trimming shortened V by 4 bases and J by 11 bases, and 20 bases separated the two germline ends. Germline lookup yields CDR1 DFQATT and CDR2 SNEGSKA (reference sequence). CDR3 sequence (DNA): TGCAGTGCTATCCCTACAGGGAGCCGGCCTTACACCTTC. Residues: CSAIPTGSRPYTF.

The chain is built from TRBV7-6 and TRBJ2-2, with D maybe TRBD2 (6 bases). There are 16 residues in the CDR3. Trimming took off 1 base at V and 1 base at J, with 10 bases between the two ends. The V gene's germline CDR1 is SGHVS and CDR2 FNYEAQ. CDR3 in amino acids: CASSLDPGGNTGELFF. The CDR3 DNA reads TGTGCCAGCAGCTTAGACCCCGGGGGGAACACCGGGGAGCTGTTTTTT. The whole variable domain, filled in from reference TRBV7-6 and TRBJ2-2, reads GAGVSQSPRYKVTKRGQDVALRCDPISGHVSLYWYRQALGQGPEFLTYFNYEAQQDKSGLPNDRFSAERPEGSISTLTIQRTEQRDSAMYRCASSLDPGGNTGELFFGEGSRLTVL.

The chain's CDR3 is CASSLQTTGVGWESPLHF. The CDR3 nucleotides read TGTGCCAGCAGCCTACAAACCACAGGGGTAGGGTGGGAATCACCCCTCCACTTT. The chain has TRBV7-8 and TRBJ1-6, with TRBD1 matching 7 bases. Germline V lookup: CDR1 SGHVS, CDR2 FQNEAQ. This CDR3 region has 18 residues. Trimming took 5 bases from V and 10 from J; bases not matched to a gene: 20. Based on the CDR3 plus reference TRBV7-8 and TRBJ1-6, the full variable domain is GAGVSQSPRYKVAKRGQDVALRCDPISGHVSLFWYQQALGQGPEFLTYFQNEAQLDKSGLPSDRFFAERPEGSVSTLKIQRTQQEDSAVYLCASSLQTTGVGWESPLHFGNGTRLTVT.

Points on this clonotype: An end of the junction differs from the germline gene, which may be a read error. The rearrangement uses TRBV29-1 and TRBJ2-7, with TRBD1 as a possible D gene (5 bases). CDR3 length equals 14 residues. Germline-derived CDR1 and CDR2 are SQVTM and ANQGSEA. CDR3 loop: CSVIGAGRSCEQCF. As DNA, the CDR3 is TGCAGCGTTATAGGCGCAGGGCGATCCTGCGAGCAGTGCTTC.

This clonotype appeared many times. The chain couples TRBV13 to TRBJ2-1; 7 bases are shared with TRBD1. This CDR3 spans 15 amino acids. Germline V CDR1 and CDR2: PRHDT, FYEKMQ (reference sequence). Trimming cost V 4 bases and J 4 bases; bases outside gene matches: 7. CDR3 DNA sequence: TGTGCCAGCAGCTCTAGACAGGGAGATTACAATGAGCAGTTCTTC. Protein: CASSSRQGDYNEQFF.

The rearrangement links TRBV5-6 to TRBJ2-5; 12 bases are a match to TRBD1. The CDR3 sequence is 16 residues long. Germline V gene sequence: CDR1 SGHDT, CDR2 YYEEEE. With V trimmed by 5 bases and J by 5 bases, 10 bases remained unmatched. The CDR3 DNA is TGTGCCAGCAGTGGGGGTGGGACAGGGGGCGCGGAGACCCAGTACTTC. It yields the protein CASSGGGTGGAETQYF.

The rearrangement uses TRBV5-1 and TRBJ2-3, with TRBD1 identical over 8 bases. J gave up 5 bases and V 4 bases, and 12 bases lay outside the gene matches. This CDR3 region has 16 residues. Germline V gives CDR1 SGHRS, CDR2 YFSETQ. The CDR3 protein is CASSETRGREGDTQYF. The CDR3 DNA reads as TGCGCCAGCAGCGAGACCAGGGGGCGAGAGGGAGATACGCAGTATTTT.

In its sample, this clonotype was seen a few times. This rearrangement joins TRBV20-1 to TRBJ1-1; D unclear. CDR1 DFQATT and CDR2 SNEGSKA come from the germline V gene (reference sequence). With 5 bases removed from V and 0 bases from J, the gap between germline ends came to 13 bases. The CDR3 totals 14 residues. The CDR3 nucleotides read TGCAGTGCTCCCGGGTTCCGCATGAACACTGAAGCTTTCTTT. This gives the protein CSAPGFRMNTEAFF.